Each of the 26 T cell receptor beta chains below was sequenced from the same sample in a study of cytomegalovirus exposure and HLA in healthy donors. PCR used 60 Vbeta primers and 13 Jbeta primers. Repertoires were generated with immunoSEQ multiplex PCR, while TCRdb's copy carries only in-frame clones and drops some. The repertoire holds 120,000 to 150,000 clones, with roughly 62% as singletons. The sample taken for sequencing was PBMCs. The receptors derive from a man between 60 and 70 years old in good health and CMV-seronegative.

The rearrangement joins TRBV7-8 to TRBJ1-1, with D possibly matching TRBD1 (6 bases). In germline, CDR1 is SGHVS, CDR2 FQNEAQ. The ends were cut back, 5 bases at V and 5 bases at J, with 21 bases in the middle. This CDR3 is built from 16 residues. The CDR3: CASSSRAGARGTEAFF. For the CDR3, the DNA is TGTGCCAGCAGCAGCCGGGCGGGGGCGCGCGGGACTGAAGCTTTCTTT.

CDR3 protein: CASSVTTGLQTQYF. The DNA of the CDR3 is TGTGCCAGCAGCGTAACTACAGGGTTGCAGACCCAGTACTTC. The V and J genes are TRBV9 and TRBJ2-5; TRBD1 might be the D (6 bases). Deletions cut 1 base from V and 6 bases from J, with 13 bases between. Germline loops: CDR1 SGDLS, CDR2 YYNGEE. This CDR3 comprises 14 residues.

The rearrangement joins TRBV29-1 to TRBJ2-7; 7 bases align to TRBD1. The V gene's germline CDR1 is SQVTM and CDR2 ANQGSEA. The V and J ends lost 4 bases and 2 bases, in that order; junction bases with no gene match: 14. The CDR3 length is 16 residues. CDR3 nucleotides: TGCAGCGTTGCCGGGACAGACATAACCGCTACCTACGAGCAGTACTTC. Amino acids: CSVAGTDITATYEQYF.

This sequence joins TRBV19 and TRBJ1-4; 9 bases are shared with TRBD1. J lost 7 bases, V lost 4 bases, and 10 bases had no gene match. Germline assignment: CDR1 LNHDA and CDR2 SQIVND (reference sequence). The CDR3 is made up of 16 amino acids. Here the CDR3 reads CASSTRPGQGVEKLFF. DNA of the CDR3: TGTGCCAGTAGTACCCGCCCGGGACAGGGAGTTGAAAAACTGTTTTTT. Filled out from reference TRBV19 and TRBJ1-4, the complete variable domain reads DGGITQSPKYLFRKEGQNVTLSCEQNLNHDAMYWYRQDPGQGLRLIYYSQIVNDFQKGDIAEGYSVSREKKESFPLTVTSAQKNPTAFYLCASSTRPGQGVEKLFFGSGTQLSVL.

The CDR3 DNA sequence: TGTGCCAGCAGCTCCTCCAGGACAGGGGAAGCTTTCTTT. Translating it yields CASSSSRTGEAFF. This chain joins TRBV7-9 and TRBJ1-1; 8 nucleotides agree with TRBD1. This CDR3 has 13 residues. The V gene end was trimmed by 4 bases and the J gene end by 8 bases; junction bases not matched to a gene: 6. From germline, CDR1 is SEHNR and CDR2 FQNEAQ (reference sequence).

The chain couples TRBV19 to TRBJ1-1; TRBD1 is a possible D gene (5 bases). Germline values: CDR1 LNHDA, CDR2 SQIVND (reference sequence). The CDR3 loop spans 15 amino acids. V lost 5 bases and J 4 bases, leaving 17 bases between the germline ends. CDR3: CASSAVGGIGTEAFF. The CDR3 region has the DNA TGTGCCAGTAGTGCCGTCGGGGGGATAGGCACTGAAGCTTTCTTT.

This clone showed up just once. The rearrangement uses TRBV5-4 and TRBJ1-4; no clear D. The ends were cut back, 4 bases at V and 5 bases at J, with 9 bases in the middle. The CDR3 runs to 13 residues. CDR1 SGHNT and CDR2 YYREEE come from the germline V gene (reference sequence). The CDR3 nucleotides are TGTGCCAGCAGCCTCCCGGGGAATGAAAAACTGTTTTTT. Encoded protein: CASSLPGNEKLFF.

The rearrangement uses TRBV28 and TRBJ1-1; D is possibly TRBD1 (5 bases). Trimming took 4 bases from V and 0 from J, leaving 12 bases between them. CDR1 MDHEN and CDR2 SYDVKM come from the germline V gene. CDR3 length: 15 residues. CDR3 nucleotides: TGTGCCAGCAGTTCCCCGGGACTGATGAACACTGAAGCTTTCTTT. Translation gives CASSSPGLMNTEAFF.

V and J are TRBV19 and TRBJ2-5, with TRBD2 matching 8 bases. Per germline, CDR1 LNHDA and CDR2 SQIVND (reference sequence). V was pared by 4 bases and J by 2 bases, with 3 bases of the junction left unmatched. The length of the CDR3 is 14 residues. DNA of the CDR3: TGTGCCAGTAGTAAGCGGGAGATGCAAGAGACCCAGTACTTC. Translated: CASSKREMQETQYF.

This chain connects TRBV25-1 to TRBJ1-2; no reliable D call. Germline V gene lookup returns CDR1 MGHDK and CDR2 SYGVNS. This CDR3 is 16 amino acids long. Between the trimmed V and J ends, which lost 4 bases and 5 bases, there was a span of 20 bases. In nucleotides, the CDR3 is TGTGCCAGCAGTGTTGCGGGAGACCCCTCAAAGTATGGCTACACCTTC. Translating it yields CASSVAGDPSKYGYTF.

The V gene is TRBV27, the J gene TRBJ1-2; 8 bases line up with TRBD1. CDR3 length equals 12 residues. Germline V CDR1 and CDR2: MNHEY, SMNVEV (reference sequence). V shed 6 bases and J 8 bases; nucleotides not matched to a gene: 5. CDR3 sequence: CASSQGAEGYTF. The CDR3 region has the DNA TGTGCCAGCAGCCAGGGGGCTGAGGGCTACACCTTC.

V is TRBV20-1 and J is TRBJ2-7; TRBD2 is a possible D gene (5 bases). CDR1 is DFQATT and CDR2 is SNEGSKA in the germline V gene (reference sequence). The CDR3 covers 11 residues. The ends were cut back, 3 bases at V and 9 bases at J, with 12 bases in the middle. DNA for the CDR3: TGCAGTGCTAGGGACGGACTCAGGCAGTACTTC. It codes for CSARDGLRQYF.

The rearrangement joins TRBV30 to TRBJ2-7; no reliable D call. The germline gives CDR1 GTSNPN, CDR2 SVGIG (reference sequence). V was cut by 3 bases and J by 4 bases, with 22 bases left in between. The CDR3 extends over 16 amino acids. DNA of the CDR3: TGTGCCTGGAGCCCTCTTCTAGGTTCTTCACGGTACGAGCAGTACTTC. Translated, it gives CAWSPLLGSSRYEQYF.

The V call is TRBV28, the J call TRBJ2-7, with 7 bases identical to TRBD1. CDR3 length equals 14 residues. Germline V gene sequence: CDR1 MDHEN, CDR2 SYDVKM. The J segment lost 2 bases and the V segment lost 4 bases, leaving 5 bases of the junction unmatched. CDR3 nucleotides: TGTGCCAGCAGTTCAACAGGGGACCCCTACGAGCAGTACTTC. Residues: CASSSTGDPYEQYF.

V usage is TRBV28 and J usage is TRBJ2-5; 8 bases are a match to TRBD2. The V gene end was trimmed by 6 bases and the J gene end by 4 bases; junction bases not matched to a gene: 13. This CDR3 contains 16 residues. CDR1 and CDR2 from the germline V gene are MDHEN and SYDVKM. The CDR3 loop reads CASSRHPRGVGETQYF. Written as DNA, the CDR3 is TGTGCCAGCAGCCGCCATCCGCGGGGGGTTGGAGAGACCCAGTACTTC.

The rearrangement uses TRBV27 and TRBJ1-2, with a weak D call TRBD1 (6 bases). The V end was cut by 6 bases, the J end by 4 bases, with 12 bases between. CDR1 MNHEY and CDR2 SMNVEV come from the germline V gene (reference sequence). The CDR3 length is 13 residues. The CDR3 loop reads CASSPHRVYGYTF. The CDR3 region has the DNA TGTGCCAGCAGCCCCCACAGGGTCTATGGCTACACCTTC.

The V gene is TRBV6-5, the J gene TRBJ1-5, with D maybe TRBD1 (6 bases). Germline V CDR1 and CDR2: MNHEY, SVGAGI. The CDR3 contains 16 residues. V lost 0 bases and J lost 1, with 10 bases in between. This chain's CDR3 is CASSYSGASSNQPQHF. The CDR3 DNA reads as TGTGCCAGCAGTTACTCGGGGGCGAGCAGCAATCAGCCCCAGCATTTT.

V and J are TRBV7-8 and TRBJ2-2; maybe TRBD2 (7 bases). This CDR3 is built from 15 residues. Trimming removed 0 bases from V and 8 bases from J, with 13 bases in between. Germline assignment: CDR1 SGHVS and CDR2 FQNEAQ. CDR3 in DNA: TGTGCCAGCAGCTTAGCGCGAGGGGGGGTAGGGGAGCTGTTTTTT. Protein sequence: CASSLARGGVGELFF.

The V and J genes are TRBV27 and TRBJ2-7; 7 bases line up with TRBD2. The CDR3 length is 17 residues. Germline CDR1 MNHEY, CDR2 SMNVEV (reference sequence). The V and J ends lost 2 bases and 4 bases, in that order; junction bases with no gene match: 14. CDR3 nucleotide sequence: TGTGCCAGCAGTTTACATCCAAGCGGGATGAACGGATACGAGCAGTACTTC. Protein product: CASSLHPSGMNGYEQYF.

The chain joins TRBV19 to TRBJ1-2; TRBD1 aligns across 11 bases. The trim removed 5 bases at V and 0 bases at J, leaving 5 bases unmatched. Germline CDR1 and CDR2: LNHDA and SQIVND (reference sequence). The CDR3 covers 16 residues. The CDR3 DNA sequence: TGTGCCAGTAGTCGGACAGGGGGCTCGACTAACTATGGCTACACCTTC. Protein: CASSRTGGSTNYGYTF.

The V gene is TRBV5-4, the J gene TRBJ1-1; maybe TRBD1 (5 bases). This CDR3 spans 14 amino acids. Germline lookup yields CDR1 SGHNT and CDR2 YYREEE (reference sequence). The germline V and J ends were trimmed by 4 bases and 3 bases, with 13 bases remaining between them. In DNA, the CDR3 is TGTGCCAGCAGCCGGACACTTCGGGACACTGAAGCTTTCTTT. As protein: CASSRTLRDTEAFF.

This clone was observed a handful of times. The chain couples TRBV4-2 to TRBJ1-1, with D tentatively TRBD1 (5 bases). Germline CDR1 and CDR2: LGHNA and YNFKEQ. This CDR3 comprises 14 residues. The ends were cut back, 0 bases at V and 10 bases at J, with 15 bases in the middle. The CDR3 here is CASSQDREGLRAFF. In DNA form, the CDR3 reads TGTGCCAGCAGCCAAGATAGGGAGGGACTGAGAGCTTTCTTT.

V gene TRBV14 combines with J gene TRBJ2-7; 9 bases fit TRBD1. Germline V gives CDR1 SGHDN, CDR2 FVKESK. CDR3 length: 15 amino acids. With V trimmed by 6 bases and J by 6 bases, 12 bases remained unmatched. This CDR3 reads CASRPTGTGTVEQYF. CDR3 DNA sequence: TGTGCCAGCAGGCCTACCGGGACAGGGACGGTCGAGCAGTACTTC.

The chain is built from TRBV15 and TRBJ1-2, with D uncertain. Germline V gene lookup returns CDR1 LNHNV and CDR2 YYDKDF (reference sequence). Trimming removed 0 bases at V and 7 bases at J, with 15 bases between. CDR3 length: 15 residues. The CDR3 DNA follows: TGTGCCACCAGCAGAGATGTGGGCCTACTTGGTGGCTACACCTTC. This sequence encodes CATSRDVGLLGGYTF.

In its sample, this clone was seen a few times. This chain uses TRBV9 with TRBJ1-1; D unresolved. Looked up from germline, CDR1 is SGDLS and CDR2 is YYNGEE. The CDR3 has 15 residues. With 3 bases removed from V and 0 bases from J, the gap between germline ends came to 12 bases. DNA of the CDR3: TGTGCCAGCAGCGGAGTCCCTAAACTGAACACTGAAGCTTTCTTT. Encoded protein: CASSGVPKLNTEAFF.

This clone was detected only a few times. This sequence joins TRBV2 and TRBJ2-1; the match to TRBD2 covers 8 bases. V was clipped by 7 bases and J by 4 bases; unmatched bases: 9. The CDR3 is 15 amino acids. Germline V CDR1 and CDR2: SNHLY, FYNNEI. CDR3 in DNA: TGTGCCAGCACCCCCAGAGCGGGGGATTACAATGAGCAGTTCTTC. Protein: CASTPRAGDYNEQFF.